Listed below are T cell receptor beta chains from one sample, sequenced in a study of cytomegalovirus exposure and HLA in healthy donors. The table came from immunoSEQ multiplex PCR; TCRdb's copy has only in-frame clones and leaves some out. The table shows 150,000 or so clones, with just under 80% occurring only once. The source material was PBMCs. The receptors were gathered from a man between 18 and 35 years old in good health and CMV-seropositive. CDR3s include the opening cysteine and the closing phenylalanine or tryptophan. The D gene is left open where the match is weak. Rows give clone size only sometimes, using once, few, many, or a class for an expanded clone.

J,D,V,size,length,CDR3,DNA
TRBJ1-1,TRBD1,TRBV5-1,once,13,CASSRGDSEEAFF,TGCGCCAGCAGCCGAGGGGACAGCGAAGAAGCTTTCTTT
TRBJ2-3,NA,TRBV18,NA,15,CASSQWTENTDTQYF,TGTGCCAGCTCACAATGGACAGAGAACACAGATACGCAGTATTTT
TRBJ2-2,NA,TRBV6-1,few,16,CASSEALGEDTGELFF,TGTGCCAGCAGTGAAGCGCTGGGGGAGGACACCGGGGAGCTGTTTTTT
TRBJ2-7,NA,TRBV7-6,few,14,CASSLNVLSYEQYF,TGTGCCAGCAGCTTAAACGTACTTTCCTACGAGCAGTACTTC
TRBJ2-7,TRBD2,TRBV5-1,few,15,CASSFRLAGRDEQYF,TGCGCCAGCAGCTTTCGATTAGCAGGGAGGGACGAGCAGTACTTC
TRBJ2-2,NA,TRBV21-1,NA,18,CASSKLGSRDSLPGELFF,TGTGCCAGCAGCAAACTCGGGTCCCGGGACTCACTACCCGGGGAGCTGTTTTTT
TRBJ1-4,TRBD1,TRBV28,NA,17,CASSLLQGFATNEKLFF,TGTGCCAGCAGTCTTCTACAGGGGTTTGCAACTAATGAAAAACTGTTTTTT
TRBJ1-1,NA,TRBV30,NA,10,CAWSDSEAFF,TGTGCCTGGAGTGACTCTGAAGCTTTCTTT
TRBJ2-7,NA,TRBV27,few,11,CASSSRGEQYF,TGTGCCAGCAGTTCCCGCGGCGAGCAGTACTTC
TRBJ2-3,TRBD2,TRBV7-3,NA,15,CASSLGLREGDTQYF,TGTGCCAGCAGCTTGGGACTACGGGAGGGTGATACGCAGTATTTT
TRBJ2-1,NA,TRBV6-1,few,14,CATTWGGAYNEQFF,TGTGCCACGACGTGGGGGGGCGCGTACAATGAGCAGTTCTTC
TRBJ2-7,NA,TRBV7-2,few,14,CASSTVATSYEQYF,TGTGCCAGCAGCACTGTAGCGACTTCCTACGAGCAGTACTTC
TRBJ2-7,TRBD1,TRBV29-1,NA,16,CSVEVRRTGGYYEQYF,TGCAGCGTTGAAGTGCGGAGGACAGGGGGGTACTACGAGCAGTACTTC
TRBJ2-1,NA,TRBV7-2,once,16,CASSESSWGGQNEQFF,TGTGCCAGCAGCGAGTCGTCATGGGGGGGGCAGAATGAGCAGTTCTTC
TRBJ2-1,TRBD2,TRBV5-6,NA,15,CASSKLAGALNEQFF,TGTGCCAGCAGCAAACTAGCGGGAGCTCTCAATGAGCAGTTCTTC
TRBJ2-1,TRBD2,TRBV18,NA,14,CASSPPGGYNEQFF,TGTGCCAGCTCACCACCGGGAGGGTACAATGAGCAGTTCTTC
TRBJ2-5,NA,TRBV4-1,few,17,CASSQGEWGGRGETQYF,TGCGCCAGCAGCCAAGGGGAGTGGGGGGGCCGAGGCGAGACCCAGTACTTC
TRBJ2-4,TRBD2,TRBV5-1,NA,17,CASSLARGEGAKNIQYF,TGCGCCAGCAGCTTGGCAAGAGGGGAGGGAGCCAAAAACATTCAGTACTTC
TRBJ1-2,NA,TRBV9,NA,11,CASSVAGGYTF,TGTGCCAGCAGCGTAGCAGGTGGCTACACCTTC
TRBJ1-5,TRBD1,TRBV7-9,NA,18,CASSTGQGILIDNQPQHF,TGTGCCAGCAGCACCGGACAGGGTATCCTAATTGATAATCAGCCCCAGCATTTT
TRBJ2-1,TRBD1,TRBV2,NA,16,CASSVDRVSFFDEQFF,TGTGCCAGCAGTGTGGACAGGGTATCTTTTTTCGATGAGCAGTTCTTC